This entry describes one TCR beta chain. The antigen remains undetermined. This entry comes from a study of cytomegalovirus exposure and HLA in healthy donors. Study-wide results and caveats: In the analysis, some V segments, TRBV6-2 and TRBV6-3 included, were excluded as indistinguishable.

The V end was cut by 4 bases, the J end by 4 bases, with 15 bases between. Germline V CDR1 and CDR2: SGHRS, YFSETQ. The CDR3 consists of 15 residues. With 60 Vbeta and 13 Jbeta primers, the PCR was carried out. Repertoires were generated with immunoSEQ multiplex PCR, while TCRdb's copy carries only in-frame clones and drops some. The data contain around 200,000 clones, around 85% of them singletons. Though probably carrying unrecorded immune exposures, donors were nominally healthy at sampling. The clonotype comes from a man in his fifties or sixties in good health and CMV-seronegative. The rearrangement joins TRBV5-1 to TRBJ2-1, with D possibly TRBD2 on 6 matching bases. Material for sequencing was PBMCs. CDR3 region: CASSAGASEYNEQFF. Here the CDR3 DNA reads TGCGCCAGCAGCGCCGGGGCTAGCGAATACAATGAGCAGTTCTTC.